The rows below give T cell receptor beta chains drawn from one sample of a study of T cells in Graves' hyperthyroidism and ophthalmopathy. TCRdb re-called the multiplex PCR reads through MiXCR, storing one row per CDR3 protein. The data contain more than 500,000 distinct CDR3 sequences, 14% of them singletons. Sequenced: blood. The receptors originated from a woman aged 40-49 years with Graves' hyperthyroidism. Both conserved end residues are part of each CDR3. Fields, in order: CDR3 protein, CDR3 DNA, J gene, clone size, V gene, D gene. The D gene is left open where the match is weak. Clone size appears in some rows only: once, few, many, or a class for an expanded clone.

CASSSTGTGSNQETQYF,TGTGCCAGCAGCTCAACAGGGACAGGGAGCAACCAAGAGACCCAGTACTTC,TRBJ2-5,many,TRBV7-3,TRBD1
CASSLKFGAGGSGKLFF,TGTGCCAGCAGTTTGAAGTTTGGGGCAGGGGGCAGTGGAAAACTGTTTTTT,TRBJ1-4,many,TRBV28,TRBD1
CASSLFGLAGVLDTQYF,TGTGCCAGCAGTTTATTCGGACTAGCGGGAGTTTTAGATACGCAGTATTTT,TRBJ2-3,many,TRBV28,TRBD2
CASTVGLGVETGELFF,TGTGCCAGCACAGTCGGTCTGGGGGTTGAGACCGGGGAGCTGTTTTTT,TRBJ2-2,few,TRBV6-1,NA
CASTNQYEQYF,TGTGCCAGCACCAACCAATACGAGCAGTACTTC,TRBJ2-7,many,TRBV28,NA
CATSDHPGQGSYEQYF,TGTGCCACCAGTGATCACCCGGGACAGGGCTCTTACGAGCAGTACTTC,TRBJ2-7,once,TRBV24-1,TRBD1
CAWGREPGQPQHF,TGTGCCTGGGGTCGGGAGCCGGGCCAGCCCCAGCATTTT,TRBJ1-5,many,TRBV30,NA
CASSLDPPTTNEKLFF,TGTGCCAGCAGCTTAGACCCGCCAACCACTAATGAAAAACTGTTTTTT,TRBJ1-4,few,TRBV11-3,NA
CASGGAGGEETQYF,TGTGCTAGTGGGGGGGCAGGTGGCGAGGAGACCCAGTACTTC,TRBJ2-5,NA,TRBV12-5,NA
CASSTGARSQPQHF,TGTGCCAGCAGCACGGGGGCGCGAAGTCAGCCCCAGCATTTT,TRBJ1-5,NA,TRBV7-8,NA
CASSRQGGGSRDGYTF,TGTGCCAGCAGCAGACAGGGAGGAGGGTCTCGGGATGGCTACACCTTC,TRBJ1-2,many,TRBV3-1,TRBD1
CAWSVLDSNQPQHF,TGTGCCTGGAGTGTTTTGGATAGCAATCAGCCCCAGCATTTT,TRBJ1-5,NA,TRBV30,NA
CASMRASGIAEQYF,TGTGCCAGCATGAGGGCTAGCGGGATTGCCGAGCAGTACTTC,TRBJ2-7,many,TRBV6-1,TRBD2
CASRYGTSSGYTF,TGTGCCAGCCGCTATGGGACGTCATCGGGCTACACCTTC,TRBJ1-2,many,TRBV28,NA
CASSVGIGGNTIYF,TGTGCCAGCAGCGTAGGAATAGGTGGAAACACCATATATTTT,TRBJ1-3,few,TRBV9,NA
CASTQEGDFLPYEQYF,TGTGCCAGCACGCAGGAGGGGGACTTCCTGCCCTACGAGCAGTACTTC,TRBJ2-7,many,TRBV2,NA
CASSLGDRGLYEQYF,TGTGCCAGCAGTTTAGGGGACAGGGGACTCTACGAGCAGTACTTC,TRBJ2-7,NA,TRBV28,TRBD1
CASSSNPLGQADEQFF,TGTGCCAGCAGTTCCAATCCCTTGGGACAGGCGGATGAGCAGTTCTTC,TRBJ2-1,many,TRBV6-1,TRBD1
CASSPGYSGANVLTF,TGTGCCAGTAGTCCAGGTTACTCTGGGGCCAACGTCCTGACTTTC,TRBJ2-6,few,TRBV19,NA
CSVPGLINTDTQYF,TGCAGCGTCCCGGGACTAATAAATACAGATACGCAGTATTTT,TRBJ2-3,NA,TRBV29-1,TRBD2
CASSEVWTASYEQYF,TGTGCCAGCAGTGAAGTGTGGACAGCATCCTACGAGCAGTACTTC,TRBJ2-7,many,TRBV6-1,NA
CATSEIPGQGKETQYF,TGTGCCACCAGTGAGATACCGGGACAGGGAAAAGAGACCCAGTACTTC,TRBJ2-5,NA,TRBV24-1,TRBD1
CASSPGLAGESANTGELFF,TGTGCCAGCAGCCCGGGACTAGCGGGAGAATCGGCGAACACCGGGGAGCTGTTTTTT,TRBJ2-2,few,TRBV7-9,TRBD2
CASSPPDRASYTF,TGTGCCAGCAGTCCTCCTGACAGGGCCAGCTACACCTTC,TRBJ1-2,many,TRBV28,TRBD1
CASSPGTSGTQFF,TGTGCCAGCAGCCCCGGGACTAGCGGGACCCAGTTCTTC,TRBJ2-1,NA,TRBV11-2,TRBD2
CASSDYIGGNTIYF,TGCGCCAGCTCCGACTACATAGGTGGAAACACCATATATTTT,TRBJ1-3,NA,TRBV5-1,NA
CASSPGQGIDTQYF,TGTGCCAGCAGCCCGGGACAGGGGATAGATACGCAGTATTTT,TRBJ2-3,many,TRBV7-9,TRBD1
CASSATSGYTDTQYF,TGTGCCAGCAGCGCGACTAGCGGATACACAGATACGCAGTATTTT,TRBJ2-3,NA,TRBV9,TRBD2
CASSGRALGGTGTDTQYF,TGTGCCAGCAGCGGACGTGCCCTTGGCGGGACTGGCACAGATACGCAGTATTTT,TRBJ2-3,many,TRBV7-9,NA
CASRIQGAQNQPQHF,TGTGCCAGCAGGATACAGGGGGCGCAAAATCAGCCCCAGCATTTT,TRBJ1-5,NA,TRBV28,TRBD1
CASSLFRPRDSEYNEPSF,TGTGCCAGCAGCTTATTTAGGCCCCGTGATAGCGAGTACAATGAGCCGTCCTTC,TRBJ2-1,NA,TRBV7-9,NA
CASSRTSGATGELFF,TGTGCCAGCAGTCGGACTAGCGGGGCGACCGGGGAGCTGTTTTTT,TRBJ2-2,many,TRBV11-1,TRBD2
CASSFRADPRETQYF,TGTGCCAGCAGTTTTAGGGCAGACCCGAGGGAGACCCAGTACTTC,TRBJ2-5,few,TRBV27,NA
CSARDRQGPYEQYF,TGCAGTGCTAGAGATCGTCAGGGCCCCTACGAGCAGTACTTC,TRBJ2-7,NA,TRBV20-1,NA
CASSLASDSSYEQYF,TGTGCCAGCAGCTTAGCTTCGGACAGCTCCTACGAGCAGTACTTC,TRBJ2-7,many,TRBV7-2,NA
CSARDPLLAGDDEQYF,TGCAGTGCTAGAGATCCGCTACTAGCGGGAGACGACGAGCAGTACTTC,TRBJ2-7,few,TRBV20-1,TRBD2
CASSLMPASTDTQYF,TGCGCCAGCAGCTTGATGCCAGCTAGCACAGATACGCAGTATTTT,TRBJ2-3,many,TRBV5-1,NA
CASSLVGAGNEKLFF,TGCGCCAGCAGCTTGGTGGGGGCTGGTAATGAAAAACTGTTTTTT,TRBJ1-4,many,TRBV5-1,NA
CASSQGFGISRDYLYF,TGCGCCAGCAGCCAAGGTTTCGGCATATCGCGGGACTATCTGTACTTC,TRBJ2-5,few,TRBV4-1,TRBD2
CASSISGGGSNQPQHF,TGTGCCAGTAGTATTTCAGGCGGAGGGAGCAATCAGCCCCAGCATTTT,TRBJ1-5,few,TRBV19,NA
CARDGPRTAMDEQFF,TGTGCCAGGGATGGGCCAAGGACAGCGATGGATGAGCAGTTCTTC,TRBJ2-1,many,TRBV11-2,NA
CASSFSGQGGETQYF,TGTGCCAGCAGCTTCTCCGGACAGGGTGGAGAGACCCAGTACTTC,TRBJ2-5,NA,TRBV7-9,TRBD1
CASSATGGGSRYNEQFF,TGTGCCAGCAGTGCCACGGGTGGCGGGAGTAGATACAATGAGCAGTTCTTC,TRBJ2-1,many,TRBV12-3/TRBV12-4,TRBD2
CASSLVAGGETQYF,TGTGCCAGCAGCTTAGTAGCGGGAGGAGAGACCCAGTACTTC,TRBJ2-5,many,TRBV11-3,TRBD2
CASSQVLTSESTDTQYF,TGTGCCAGCAGCCAAGTCCTGACTAGCGAAAGCACAGATACGCAGTATTTT,TRBJ2-3,many,TRBV3-1,TRBD2
CASSLANFEAFF,TGTGCCAGCAGTCTTGCAAACTTTGAAGCTTTCTTT,TRBJ1-1,many,TRBV2,NA
CASSLVGPNEKLFF,TGTGCCAGCAGCTTAGTAGGTCCTAATGAAAAACTGTTTTTT,TRBJ1-4,NA,TRBV11-3,NA
CASTNEVCQPQHF,TGTGCCAGCACTAATGAGGTGTGCCAGCCCCAGCATTTT,TRBJ1-5,few,TRBV6-4,NA
CASRPGKGQGYGYTF,TGTGCCAGCAGGCCAGGGAAGGGACAGGGTTATGGCTACACCTTC,TRBJ1-2,NA,TRBV28,TRBD1
CASSSVGGDTDTQYF,TGTGCCAGCAGCTCAGTGGGCGGGGACACAGATACGCAGTATTTT,TRBJ2-3,many,TRBV7-9,NA
CASSMEGQGYEQYF,TGCGCCAGCAGCATGGAGGGACAGGGGTACGAGCAGTACTTC,TRBJ2-7,NA,TRBV5-1,TRBD1
CSVGSTGTQGEKGYTF,TGCAGCGTTGGCTCCACCGGGACTCAAGGGGAGAAGGGCTACACCTTC,TRBJ1-2,NA,TRBV29-1,NA